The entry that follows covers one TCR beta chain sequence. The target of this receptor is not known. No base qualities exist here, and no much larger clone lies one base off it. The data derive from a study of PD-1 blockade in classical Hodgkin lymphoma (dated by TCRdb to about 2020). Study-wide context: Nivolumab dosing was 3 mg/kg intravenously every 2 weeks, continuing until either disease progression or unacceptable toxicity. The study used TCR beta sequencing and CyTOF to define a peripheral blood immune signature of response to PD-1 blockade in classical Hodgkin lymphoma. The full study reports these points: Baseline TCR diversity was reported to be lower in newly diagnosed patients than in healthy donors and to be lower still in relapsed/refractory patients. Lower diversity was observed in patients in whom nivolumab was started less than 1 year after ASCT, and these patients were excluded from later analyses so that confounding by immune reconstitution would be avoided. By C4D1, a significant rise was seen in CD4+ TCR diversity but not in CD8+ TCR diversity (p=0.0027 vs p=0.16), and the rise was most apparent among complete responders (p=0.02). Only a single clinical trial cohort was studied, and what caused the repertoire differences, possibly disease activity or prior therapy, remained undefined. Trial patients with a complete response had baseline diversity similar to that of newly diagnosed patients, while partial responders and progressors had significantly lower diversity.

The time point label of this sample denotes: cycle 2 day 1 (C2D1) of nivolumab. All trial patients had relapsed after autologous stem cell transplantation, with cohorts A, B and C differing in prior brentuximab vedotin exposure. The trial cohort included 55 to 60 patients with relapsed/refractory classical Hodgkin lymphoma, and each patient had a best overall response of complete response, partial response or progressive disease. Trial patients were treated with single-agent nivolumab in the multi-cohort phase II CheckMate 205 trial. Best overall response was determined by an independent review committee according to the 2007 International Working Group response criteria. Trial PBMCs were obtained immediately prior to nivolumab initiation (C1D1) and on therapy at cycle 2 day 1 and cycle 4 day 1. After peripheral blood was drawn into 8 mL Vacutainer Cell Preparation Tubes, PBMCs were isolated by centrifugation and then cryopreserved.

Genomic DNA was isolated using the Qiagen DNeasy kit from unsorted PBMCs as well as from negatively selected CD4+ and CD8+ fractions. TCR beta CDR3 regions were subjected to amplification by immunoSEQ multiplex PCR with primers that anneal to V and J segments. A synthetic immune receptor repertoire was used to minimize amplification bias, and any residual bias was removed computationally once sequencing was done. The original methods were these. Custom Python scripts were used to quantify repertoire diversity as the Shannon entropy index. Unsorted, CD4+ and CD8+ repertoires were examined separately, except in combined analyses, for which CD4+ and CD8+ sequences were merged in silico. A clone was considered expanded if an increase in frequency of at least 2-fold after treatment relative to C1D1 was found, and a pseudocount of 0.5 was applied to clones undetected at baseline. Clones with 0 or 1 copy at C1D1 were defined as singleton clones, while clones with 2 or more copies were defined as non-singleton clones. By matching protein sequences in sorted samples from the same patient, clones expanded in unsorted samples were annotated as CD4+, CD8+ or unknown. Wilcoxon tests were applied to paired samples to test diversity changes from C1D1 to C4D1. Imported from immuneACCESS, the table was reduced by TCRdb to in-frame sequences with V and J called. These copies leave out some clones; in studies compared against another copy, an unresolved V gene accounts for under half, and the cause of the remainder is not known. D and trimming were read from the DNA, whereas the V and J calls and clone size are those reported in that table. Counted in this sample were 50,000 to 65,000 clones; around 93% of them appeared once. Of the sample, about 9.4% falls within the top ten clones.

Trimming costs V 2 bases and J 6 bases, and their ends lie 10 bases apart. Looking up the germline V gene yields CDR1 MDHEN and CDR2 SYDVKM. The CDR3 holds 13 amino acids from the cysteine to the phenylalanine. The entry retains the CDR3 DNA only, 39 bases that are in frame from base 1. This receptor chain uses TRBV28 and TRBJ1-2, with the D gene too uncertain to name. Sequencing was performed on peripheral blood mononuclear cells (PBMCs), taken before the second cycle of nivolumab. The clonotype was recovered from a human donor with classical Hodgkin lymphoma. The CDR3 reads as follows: CASSLESADGYTF. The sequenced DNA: TGTGCCAGCAGTTTAGAGTCGGCAGATGGCTACACCTTC.